The 21 T cell receptor beta chains given below trace back to one sample, sequenced in a study of shared clonotypes between healthy human individuals. Sequencing was performed with immunoSEQ multiplex PCR; in TCRdb, only in-frame clones are kept and a portion is missing. This table has about 590,000 clones, around 95% appearing once. CD8 cells classed as naive were CD45RO-negative and positively selected for CCR7, excluding terminally differentiated effector memory CD45RA+ cells. The sequenced sample consisted of naive CD8+ T cells sorted from blood. The receptors were gathered from a woman aged 30 to 39 in good health.

This chain links TRBV5-1 with TRBJ2-2; D not certain. Germline V gene lookup returns CDR1 SGHRS and CDR2 YFSETQ. This CDR3 is built from 15 residues. V shed 0 bases and J shed 0 bases, with 6 bases lying between them. The CDR3 here is CASSLGFANTGELFF. The CDR3 nucleotides read TGCGCCAGCAGCTTGGGGTTCGCGAACACCGGGGAGCTGTTTTTT.

V is TRBV5-6 and J is TRBJ2-1; D unresolved. CDR1 and CDR2 from the germline V gene are SGHDT and YYEEEE. The CDR3 loop spans 13 amino acids. Trimming removed 3 bases at V and 4 bases at J, with 8 bases between. The CDR3 reads CASSWTSYNEQFF. The CDR3 DNA follows: TGTGCCAGCAGCTGGACGAGTTACAATGAGCAGTTCTTC.

The genes are TRBV2 and TRBJ2-7; maybe TRBD1 (5 bases). CDR3 length equals 14 residues. From germline, CDR1 is SNHLY and CDR2 FYNNEI. Trimming left V 1 base short and J 4 bases short, with 11 bases between. DNA of the CDR3: TGTGCCAGCAGTGAAGAGGGGCCTCGTTACGAGCAGTACTTC. Its protein product is CASSEEGPRYEQYF. The full variable domain, its missing parts supplied by reference TRBV2 and TRBJ2-7, is EPEVTQTPSHQVTQMGQEVILRCVPISNHLYFYWYRQILGQKVEFLVSFYNNEISEKSEIFDDQFSVERPDGSNFTLKIRSTKLEDSAMYFCASSEEGPRYEQYFGPGTRLTVT.

The gene calls are TRBV7-2 and TRBJ2-1, with 12 bases lining up with TRBD2. The junction had 11 bases not matched to a gene; V was cut back by 5 bases and J by 9 bases. This CDR3 region has 16 residues. Looked up from germline, CDR1 is SGHTA and CDR2 is FQGNSA. The CDR3 reads CASSDTPSGRAREQFF. The CDR3 DNA is TGTGCCAGCAGCGACACACCTAGCGGGAGGGCGCGTGAGCAGTTCTTC.

The chain joins TRBV5-1 to TRBJ2-7; D is ambiguous. Germline values: CDR1 SGHRS, CDR2 YFSETQ. CDR3 size: 13 residues. The V end was cut by 4 bases, the J end by 2 bases, with 10 bases between. In DNA form, the CDR3 reads TGCGCCAGCAGCCAACGAGGAGCCTACGAGCAGTACTTC. It is translated as CASSQRGAYEQYF.

The chain employs TRBV27 and TRBJ1-3, with D hard to call. Germline CDR1 MNHEY, CDR2 SMNVEV (reference sequence). The V end lost 1 base, the J end lost 1 base, and 5 bases lay between the germline ends. The CDR3 sequence is 14 residues long. CDR3 in DNA: TGTGCCAGCAGTTTATTAGGTTCTGGAAACACCATATATTTT. Translation gives CASSLLGSGNTIYF.

The gene calls are TRBV7-3 and TRBJ2-6; 13 positions agree with TRBD2. Losses at the gene ends were 5 bases for V and 1 base for J; bases not matched to a gene: 8. This CDR3 is 19 amino acids long. The V gene's germline CDR1 is SGHTA and CDR2 FQGTGA. CDR3: CASSPLLAGGASGANVLTF. CDR3 DNA: TGTGCCAGCAGCCCGTTACTAGCGGGAGGGGCTTCTGGGGCCAACGTCCTGACTTTC.

This clone was recorded a few times. The chain recombines TRBV7-9 with TRBJ1-1; D gene unclear. Germline CDR1 SEHNR, CDR2 FQNEAQ (reference sequence). The V and J ends lost 7 bases and 3 bases respectively, with 15 bases between them. This CDR3 is 14 amino acids long. CDR3 protein: CASNLDLADTEAFF. The CDR3, as DNA: TGTGCCAGCAATCTGGACCTTGCGGACACTGAAGCTTTCTTT. Full variable domain (outside the CDR3, taken from reference TRBV7-9 and TRBJ1-1): DTGVSQNPRHKITKRGQNVTFRCDPISEHNRLYWYRQTLGQGPEFLTYFQNEAQLEKSRLLSDRFSAERPKGSFSTLEIQRTEQGDSAMYLCASNLDLADTEAFFGQGTRLTVV.

This chain links TRBV5-1 with TRBJ1-3, with 7 bases lining up with TRBD1. The CDR3 consists of 20 residues. V gave up 2 bases and J gave up 0 bases; unmatched junction bases: 17. Looked up from germline, CDR1 is SGHRS and CDR2 is YFSETQ. The CDR3 loop reads CASSLFSGQVDTYSGNTIYF. CDR3 nucleotides: TGCGCCAGCAGCTTATTTTCTGGACAGGTCGATACCTACTCTGGAAACACCATATATTTT.

J is TRBJ2-7 and V is TRBV5-1; a weak D match, TRBD1 (5 bases). Trimming took 6 bases from V and 4 from J, leaving 20 bases between them. CDR3 length: 15 residues. Germline values: CDR1 SGHRS, CDR2 YFSETQ. DNA of the CDR3: TGCGCCAGCAAGCTTGGTGGCAGGGTATCATACGAGCAGTACTTC. Protein product: CASKLGGRVSYEQYF.

CDR3 DNA sequence: TGTGCCAGTAGTATTACACAGGACTACGAGCAGTACTTC. Translation gives CASSITQDYEQYF. The chain carries TRBV19 and TRBJ2-7; TRBD1 is a possible D gene (5 bases). CDR1 LNHDA and CDR2 SQIVND come from the germline V gene (reference sequence). The germline V and J ends were trimmed by 3 bases and 3 bases, with 9 bases remaining between them. There are 13 residues in the CDR3.

The rearrangement links TRBV7-9 to TRBJ2-7; TRBD2 aligns across 7 bases. Losses at the gene ends were 4 bases for V and 1 base for J; bases not matched to a gene: 13. CDR1 and CDR2 from the germline V gene are SEHNR and FQNEAQ (reference sequence). This CDR3 is built from 17 residues. The CDR3 DNA is TGTGCCAGCAGCTCCCGGACCGGCGGGAGATATTCCTACGAGCAGTACTTC. Protein sequence: CASSSRTGGRYSYEQYF.

In DNA, the CDR3 is TGTGCCAGCAGCCCCGGCTTTATCACGGGTTCCACAGATACGCAGTATTTT. It codes for CASSPGFITGSTDTQYF. The chain has TRBV7-6 and TRBJ2-3; no clear D gene. The germline V and J ends were trimmed by 5 bases and 2 bases, with 20 bases remaining between them. From germline, CDR1 is SGHVS and CDR2 FNYEAQ. The CDR3 runs 17 residues. Full variable domain (missing parts from reference TRBV7-6 and TRBJ2-3): GAGVSQSPRYKVTKRGQDVALRCDPISGHVSLYWYRQALGQGPEFLTYFNYEAQQDKSGLPNDRFSAERPEGSISTLTIQRTEQRDSAMYRCASSPGFITGSTDTQYFGPGTRLTVL.

This rearrangement joins TRBV6-1 to TRBJ1-2; 8 bases are shared with TRBD1. The CDR3 sequence is 14 residues long. Germline V gives CDR1 MNHNS, CDR2 SASEGT. After removal of 4 bases from V and 5 bases from J, the junction contained 6 bases not matched to a gene. CDR3 region: CASSGQGLGYGYTF. Written as DNA, the CDR3 is TGTGCCAGCAGTGGACAGGGGCTAGGGTATGGCTACACCTTC.

The V gene is TRBV19, the J gene TRBJ2-6; D is unclear. The CDR3 length is 18 residues. Germline V gene data show CDR1 as LNHDA and CDR2 as SQIVND (reference sequence). Trimming stripped 2 bases from V and 0 bases from J, with 14 bases between. The CDR3 here is CASSIPSAVPSGANVLTF. CDR3 bases: TGTGCCAGTAGTATACCCTCTGCCGTACCCTCTGGGGCCAACGTCCTGACTTTC.

The V gene is TRBV2, the J gene TRBJ1-1; D is ambiguous. Trimming removed 2 bases from V and 1 base from J, with 8 bases in between. The germline gives CDR1 SNHLY, CDR2 FYNNEI. The CDR3 spans 14 residues. In DNA form, the CDR3 reads TGTGCCAGCAGTGAAAGGAAACGGAACACTGAAGCTTTCTTT. Translation: CASSERKRNTEAFF.

This clone appeared once. This chain connects TRBV6-6 to TRBJ2-7; tentative D call: TRBD2 (5 bases). V shed 8 bases and J shed 6 bases, with 14 bases lying between them. The V gene's germline CDR1 is MNHNY and CDR2 SVGAGI (reference sequence). The CDR3 extends over 12 amino acids. CDR3 sequence reads: CASEGSGGEQYF. CDR3 coding DNA: TGTGCCAGCGAGGGATCGGGCGGCGAGCAGTACTTC.

Concerning this clone itself: The sample has other DNA sequences that encode this CDR3 too. CDR3 sequence (DNA): TGTGCCAGCAGCGGTAGCACAGATACGCAGTATTTT. Translation gives CASSGSTDTQYF. The genes are TRBV9 and TRBJ2-3; the D is unclear. The V gene's germline CDR1 is SGDLS and CDR2 YYNGEE. The V end lost 3 bases, the J end lost 0 bases, and 2 bases lay between the germline ends. The CDR3 length is 12 residues.

CDR3 in amino acids: CASSTLTGMNTEAFF. The CDR3 nucleotides read TGTGCCAGCAGCACCCTGACAGGAATGAACACTGAAGCTTTCTTT. The V and J genes are TRBV7-2 and TRBJ1-1; tentative D call: TRBD1 (6 bases). Germline CDR1 reads SGHTA; CDR2 reads FQGNSA. Trimming took off 5 bases at V and 0 bases at J, with 13 bases between the two ends. The CDR3 is made up of 15 amino acids.

V gene TRBV28 combines with J gene TRBJ1-1; D is unresolved. The CDR3 runs 14 residues. The germline gives CDR1 MDHEN, CDR2 SYDVKM. The V gene lost 5 bases and the J gene lost 11 bases, with 21 bases spanning the gap. The DNA for the CDR3 is TGTGCCAGCAGTACCTTTTTACCGGACGTGCCGGCTTTCTTT. This translates into CASSTFLPDVPAFF.

The gene calls are TRBV6-5 and TRBJ1-1; possibly TRBD1 for D (6 bases). From germline, CDR1 is MNHEY and CDR2 SVGAGI. This CDR3 comprises 14 residues. Trimming shortened V by 5 bases and J by 4 bases, and 14 bases separated the two germline ends. DNA for the CDR3: TGTGCCAGCAGTCCAGACCAGGGGCCCACTGAAGCTTTCTTT. It yields the protein CASSPDQGPTEAFF.